This paragraph reports one TCR beta chain. Its cognate antigen has yet to be identified. Base qualities are missing; no much larger clone stands one base away. The cohort consisted of hundreds of healthy bone marrow donors. At the time of sampling, all cohort members were nominally healthy, though unrecorded immune exposures were likely present. The donor was CMV seronegative and was included in the group of 352 seronegative cohort members. Every donor gave a peripheral blood sample, and the peripheral blood mononuclear cells from that sample were used for TCR beta sequencing. The Qiagen DNeasy Blood Extraction Kit was used to extract genomic DNA from the blood cell samples. The method was the immunoSEQ multiplex PCR assay. A mixture of 60 forward primers for TCR Vbeta segments and 13 reverse primers for TCR Jbeta segments was used in the multiplex PCR. The CDR3 region of rearranged TCR beta genes was amplified from genomic DNA by a multiplex PCR assay. The Illumina HiSeq System was used to sequence the amplified TCR beta libraries as 87-base-pair reads. The authors' pipeline ran thus. A later analysis counted tens of millions of unique TCR beta chains across the 690 or so repertoires, and 10 million to 12 million of these chains were shared by at least two donors. A nearest-neighbor algorithm error-corrected the raw reads and collapsed the reads into unique sequences, merging closely related sequences to remove PCR and sequencing errors. CDR3 sequences were aligned to IMGT reference sequences to assign V, D and J gene segments. Each retained sequence needed at least a six-nucleotide match to both a V gene segment and a J gene segment. Rearrangements were called productive when the CDR3 lacked stop codons and stayed in frame with V and J; all others were non-productive. CDR3 was defined according to IMGT convention as the region running from the second conserved V-encoded cysteine to the conserved J-encoded phenylalanine. In an earlier analysis of approximately 590 of the donors, sequences lacking an unambiguous match to a single V gene segment were excluded. In an earlier analysis of roughly 500 of the donors, V segments were called functional above 56.7% productive rearrangements and were called segregating when the between-donor standard deviation exceeded 5%. A statistical classification framework was built to diagnose cytomegalovirus status from the catalog of TCR beta chain sequences. In a later analysis, V and J genes were assigned by comparing TCR nucleotide sequences against IMGT/GENE-DB human TR gene sequences. Using the TCRdist pipeline, a later analysis assigned CDR3 sequences along with most-parsimonious VDJ recombination scenarios. In a later analysis, each TCR beta chain was defined by its CDR3 amino acid sequence together with its V-gene family, and reads lacking a unique V-gene family were excluded. A later analysis removed 500 to 600 highly shared, low-generation-probability nucleotide sequences to deal with suspected cross-contamination and a sequencing artifact. In a later analysis, a clonal expansion index for each public chain was calculated from normalized within-repertoire ranks of inferred template counts. Generation probabilities in a later analysis came from a VDJ recombination model fitted to out-of-frame rearrangements, and those results were checked against IGoR. In a later analysis, hypergeometric tests were used to score TCR-TCR, TCR-HLA and TCR-CMV co-occurrence, with a repertoire-size bias correction applied to TCR pairs. False discovery rates were estimated in a later analysis by permuting HLA or CMV assignments 20 times. In a later analysis, co-occurring TCRs were grouped using DBSCAN, and TCRdist sequence similarity was added for clustering within HLA-allele-positive subsets. Repertoires with fewer than 30,000 or more than 120,000 public chains were left out of co-occurrence clustering, as were a handful of repertoires with anomalous nucleotide sharing. Held by TCRdb, this immuneACCESS table contains in-frame sequences only and omits some clones. Under half of the omission traces to an unresolved V gene where checked; the cause of the rest is unknown. V and J calls plus clone size are reproduced from that table; the DNA served to infer D and trimming. The sample table holds about 170,000 clones, of which 75% to 90% were seen once. The ten largest clones represent about 2% of the sample.

The sample belongs to a study of cytomegalovirus exposure and HLA in healthy donors (TCRdb year 2017). Regarding the study in general: In an earlier analysis of approximately 500 of the donors, 276 Gb of sequence data and 90 million to 120 million unique TCR beta sequences from roughly 190 million T cells were reported. An early release covering just under 650 HLA-typed donors comprised about 300 gigabases of sequencing data and some 79 million unique TCR sequences. Among the approximately 430 genotyped donors, approximately 81% belonged to the genetic ancestry cluster associated with self-reported Caucasian donors. The study aimed to test whether cataloging public T cell receptors could reveal signatures of past pathogen exposure. The study used immunosequencing to profile the T cell repertoires of approximately 640 subjects and linked those repertoires to cytomegalovirus serostatus. In addition to the first cohort of 666 subjects, a separate validation cohort of approximately 120 different subjects was used. To predict cytomegalovirus infection status, the study combined high-throughput TCR immunosequencing, statistical association of individual TCRs with disease status, and machine learning. To study patterns of TCR occurrence, a later analysis re-analyzed previously published TCR beta repertoires from 500 to 850 donors and added high-resolution HLA genotyping. The later analysis used no new phenotypic data to find candidate immune exposures, relying instead on TCR beta sequences and their occurrence across donors. To decide whether each TCR beta V gene segment behaved as functional or pseudogenic, an earlier analysis of 587 of the donors relied on high-throughput TCR beta sequencing. Alongside the repertoire data, information on donor age, sex, ethnicity and CMV serostatus was compiled. In a later genetic analysis, genome-wide SNP genotypes for about three fifths of the 666 donors were used, and that subset was treated as a discovery cohort. All discovery cohort repertoires had been generated on a single sequencing platform. HLA typing covered class I and class II loci at four-digit resolution. The number of typed donors differed by locus: roughly 629-640 for A, B, C, DRB1 and DQB1; some 500 for DQA1; 606 for DPA1; and roughly 470 for DPB1. Five DR-DQ haplotypes were treated as single units for association and clustering because of strong linkage in the cohort. Among about 360 genotyped donors of the cohort, an average of 235,054 unique TCR beta nucleotide sequences were sequenced per donor, roughly 20% of them non-productive.

The research as a whole found: A later analysis reported that several top co-occurrence clusters appeared linked to parvovirus B19, influenza, CMV and Epstein-Barr virus. A further reported finding was that TCR beta sequences accurately predicted the HLA-A and HLA-B alleles for most subjects in the first cohort. In vitro tests confirmed that a few of the cytomegalovirus-associated TCR beta chains recognize cytomegalovirus antigens. Because HLA typing was missing for some donors at each locus, association tests included only the typed subset. The classifier was reported to diagnose cytomegalovirus status with high specificity and sensitivity in both the original and validation cohorts. Most CMV-associated TCR beta chains appeared to be HLA-restricted in a later analysis, and the HLA associations seemed to be driven largely by CMV exposure. In a later analysis, the rate of TCR association differed among HLA loci, with DRB1 alleles having the most associated TCRs and HLA-C alleles having the fewest. A total of roughly 160 TCR beta chains were listed by the study as associated with cytomegalovirus. Most TCR sequences were seen in very few donors, while some public TCRs were found in many individuals. CMV serostatus was the only immune exposure information available for the cohort. The authors suggested that the approach could potentially be generalized to other disease states and immunological phenotypes. Because counts were too low, about 15 rarely observed V segments, including chromosome 9 orphons, were left out of the earlier analysis of 500 to 750 of the donors. Presence/absence analyses assumed roughly uniform sequencing depth across donors, an assumption that may not hold. Broadly in line with IMGT annotations, most TCR beta V segments showed up in productive rearrangements about 87% or about 30% of the time in an earlier analysis of several hundred of the donors. Linkage disequilibrium might explain the correlated functional status among segregating V segments, but an unknown experimental factor could not be ruled out. A later genetic analysis reported fewer N-insertions in productive TCRs among donors in an Asian-associated ancestry cluster than the roughly 650-donor mean. In a later analysis, HLA-associated TCR beta chains showed more clonal expansion and lower generation probabilities than non-associated chains that were equally common. When HLA alleles, especially DR and DQ, strongly co-occurred, attributing TCR associations to individual alleles was difficult. This cohort had only TCR beta chains sequenced, and the lack of alpha or paired-chain data limited which features could be detected. An association between a missense DCLRE1C variant and V-gene and J-gene trimming of TCR beta chains was found in a later genetic analysis and replicated in an independent cohort. The sequencing pipeline was judged likely to have produced a cluster of highly shared sequence variants as a technical artifact. Some IMGT-functional V segments, including TRBV6-2 and TRBV6-3, could not be told apart with the 87-base-pair reads, so those segments were excluded. Specific HLA alleles were associated with more than 15,000 TCR beta sequences at a false discovery rate of 0.05 in a later analysis.

V and J are trimmed by 11 bases and 5 bases, and the gene matches miss 10 bases of the junction. The CDR3 goes from the cysteine to the phenylalanine over 14 residues. Only the CDR3 region is kept as DNA, spanning 42 bases read in frame from base 1. From the germline V gene, CDR1 is ENHRY and CDR2 is SYGVKD. Sample: PBMCs. The TCR comes from a male donor in good health and CMV-seronegative. The V and J segments used are TRBV10-3 and TRBJ2-5; TRBD2 lines up with 11 middle nucleotides. DNA sequence: TGTGCCGTCACTAGCGGGGGATTCGCGGAGACCCAGTACTTC. The resulting protein is CAVTSGGFAETQYF.